These T cell receptor beta chains were read from a single sample in a study of cytomegalovirus exposure and HLA in healthy donors. Clones were read by immunoSEQ multiplex PCR, and TCRdb kept only the in-frame ones, dropping some. The sample records 200,000 to 250,000 clones, roughly 80% being singletons. The sample was PBMCs. Receptor source: a man aged 40-49 years in good health and CMV-seronegative. The CDR3 runs from the conserved cysteine through the conserved F or W. D genes are given only for firm matches. Size tells how often a clone was seen (once, few, many) or the class of an expanded clone, and some rows leave it out.

>.|TRBV28|.|11|TRBJ2-5
TGTGCCAGCAGTAACGGGGAGACCCAGTACTTC
CASSNGETQYF
>TRBD1|TRBV29-1|once|15|TRBJ1-5
TGCAGCGTTGTGTTAGGGACAGGGAGCAATCAGCCCCAGCATTTT
CSVVLGTGSNQPQHF
>TRBD1|TRBV6-6|once|14|TRBJ1-2
TGTGCCAGCAGCCGTGACAGGGGGGCCTATGGCTACACCTTC
CASSRDRGAYGYTF
>.|TRBV19|.|13|TRBJ1-5
TGTGCCAGTAGTATGGCAGGAGGACAGCCCCAGCATTTT
CASSMAGGQPQHF
>TRBD1|TRBV5-5|.|15|TRBJ2-4
TGTGCCAGCAGCTGGGGACAGGGAGGCAAAAACATTCAGTACTTC
CASSWGQGGKNIQYF
>TRBD1|TRBV5-1|once|14|TRBJ1-2
TGCGCCAGCAGCCGTGGGACAGCGAACTATGGCTACACCTTC
CASSRGTANYGYTF
>TRBD1|TRBV30|few|18|TRBJ1-3
TGTGCCTGGAGTGGCCTACCTGACAGGGGAAGCTCTGGAAACACCATATATTTT
CAWSGLPDRGSSGNTIYF
>.|TRBV5-6|.|14|TRBJ1-1
TGTGCCAGCAGCTTTGGCCAGATGAACACTGAAGCTTTCTTT
CASSFGQMNTEAFF
>.|TRBV6-5|once|13|TRBJ1-1
TGTGCCAGCAGTTACGGGGCGGCGCTAGAAGCTTTCTTT
CASSYGAALEAFF
>.|TRBV23-1|once|14|TRBJ2-5
TGCGCCAGTCCCTCGAGATCGGCGGAGGAGACCCAGTACTTC
CASPSRSAEETQYF
>TRBD2|TRBV9|.|14|TRBJ2-7
TGTGCCAGCAGCGCACTGGGCGGGAGCTACGAGCAGTACTTC
CASSALGGSYEQYF
>TRBD1|TRBV2|once|14|TRBJ1-4
TGTGCCAGCAGAGGACAGGGGGTTGGTGAAAAACTGTTTTTT
CASRGQGVGEKLFF
>.|TRBV30|.|16|TRBJ2-3
TGTGCCTGGGATTCCCAGGGTACCAAATTCACAGATACGCAGTATTTT
CAWDSQGTKFTDTQYF
>.|TRBV6-4|.|14|TRBJ2-5
TGTGCCAGCAGGCCCCGGAGATACCAAGAGACCCAGTACTTC
CASRPRRYQETQYF
>TRBD2|TRBV4-2|.|17|TRBJ2-3
TGTGCCAGCAGTAAGAGGACTAGCGGGAGTTCGGCAGATACGCAGTATTTT
CASSKRTSGSSADTQYF
>TRBD1|TRBV7-2|.|14|TRBJ1-1
TGTGCCAGCAGCTTAGGGGGACAGGGGTCTGAAGCTTTCTTT
CASSLGGQGSEAFF
>TRBD1|TRBV4-2|.|17|TRBJ1-5
TGTGCCAGCAGCCTCCGGGGACAGGGGACGGGCAATCAGCCCCAGCATTTT
CASSLRGQGTGNQPQHF
>TRBD2|TRBV6-6|once|14|TRBJ2-5
TGTGCCAGCAGGTCCCGGGGGGAGCAAGAGACCCAGTACTTC
CASRSRGEQETQYF
>.|TRBV7-7|.|15|TRBJ2-2
TGTGCCAGCAGCTTCCATGCGGGAAACACCGGGGAGCTGTTTTTT
CASSFHAGNTGELFF
>.|TRBV6-4|.|13|TRBJ1-1
TGTGCCAGCAGTGACAACTCGAACACTGAAGCTTTCTTT
CASSDNSNTEAFF
>TRBD2|TRBV7-3|.|17|TRBJ2-3
TGTGCCAGCAGCCCCTCGTTTTTAGCGGGAGAACCAGATACGCAGTATTTT
CASSPSFLAGEPDTQYF
>TRBD1|TRBV29-1|.|12|TRBJ1-1
TGCAGCGTGACAGGGTTGAACACTGAAGCTTTCTTT
CSVTGLNTEAFF
>TRBD2|TRBV19|.|16|TRBJ2-6
TGTGCCAGTAGTCCCCCCCGGGAGGGGGGGGCCAACGTCCTGACTTTC
CASSPPREGGANVLTF
>TRBD2|TRBV7-2|.|14|TRBJ2-3
TGTGCCAGCAGCCAAGCGGGGGGGAGGGATACGCAGTATTTT
CASSQAGGRDTQYF
>.|TRBV4-2|.|16|TRBJ1-5
TGTGCCAGCAGCCAAGAGGACGGACAAATCGATCAGCCCCAGCATTTT
CASSQEDGQIDQPQHF
>.|TRBV5-4|.|14|TRBJ1-2
TGTGCCAGCAGCCCGACGACAGGAGTAGATGGCTACACCTTC
CASSPTTGVDGYTF
>TRBD1|TRBV6-1|.|19|TRBJ1-2
TGTGCCAGCAGTGAAGCGCGGCATACTGACAGGGAGGCAGTTTATGGCTACACCTTC
CASSEARHTDREAVYGYTF
>TRBD1|TRBV6-5|.|14|TRBJ1-5
TGTGCCAGCAGTGCGGACAGGGCTAATCAGCCCCAGCATTTT
CASSADRANQPQHF
>TRBD2|TRBV4-1|.|14|TRBJ2-7
TGCGCCAGCAGCCTGGGACTAGCAGCTTACGAGCAGTACTTC
CASSLGLAAYEQYF
>TRBD2|TRBV9|.|17|TRBJ2-3
TGTGCCAGCAGCGTAGCTACGGCTAGCGGGAGTCCAGATACGCAGTATTTT
CASSVATASGSPDTQYF
>TRBD1|TRBV11-2|.|15|TRBJ2-3
TGTGCCAGCAGCTTAGGGGACAGCCGCACAGATACGCAGTATTTT
CASSLGDSRTDTQYF
>.|TRBV6-1|.|14|TRBJ1-1
TGTGCCAGCAGTGAACTGGGGGGGTCCACTGAAGCTTTCTTT
CASSELGGSTEAFF
>TRBD1|TRBV28|.|14|TRBJ2-5
TGTGCCAGCAGTCCCCCAGGGGGTTTGAAGACCCAGTACTTC
CASSPPGGLKTQYF
>.|TRBV29-1|.|14|TRBJ2-2
TGCAGCGCATACCGGGACTTGAACACCGGGGAGCTGTTTTTT
CSAYRDLNTGELFF
>.|TRBV6-5|.|13|TRBJ2-7
TGTGCCAGCAGATACGACAACTCCTACGAGCAGTACTTC
CASRYDNSYEQYF
>.|TRBV4-3|.|14|TRBJ2-5
TGCGCCAGCAGCCAAGGGGGGGGCGGGGAGACCCAGTACTTC
CASSQGGGGETQYF
>.|TRBV30|.|14|TRBJ2-1
TGTGCCTGGACCACGACTGGATTCGACAATGAGCAGTTCTTC
CAWTTTGFDNEQFF
>.|TRBV4-3|.|15|TRBJ2-3
TGCGCCAGCAGCCAAGATAGGGACAAAATGGATACGCAGTATTTT
CASSQDRDKMDTQYF
>TRBD1|TRBV4-1|.|15|TRBJ1-5
TGCGCCAGCAGCAGAGAAGACAGGGCCCATCAGCCCCAGCATTTT
CASSREDRAHQPQHF
>.|TRBV5-1|once|16|TRBJ2-1
TGCGCCAGCTCTTCAAGAACGGGGGGCACCTACAATGAGCAGTTCTTC
CASSSRTGGTYNEQFF
>.|TRBV5-1|few|16|TRBJ1-1
TGCGCCAGCAGCACGAGGGACCCCGGAGGGGAGACTGAAGCTTTCTTT
CASSTRDPGGETEAFF
>TRBD2|TRBV18|.|16|TRBJ2-7
TGTGCCAGCTCACCATTTGGGACTAGCGGGAGTGACGAGCAGTACTTC
CASSPFGTSGSDEQYF
>TRBD1|TRBV4-3|.|16|TRBJ1-4
TGCGCCAGCAGCCAAGGGACGTCGGGACAGAATGAAAAACTGTTTTTT
CASSQGTSGQNEKLFF
>.|TRBV6-5|few|13|TRBJ1-5
TGTGCCAGCCAACAGGGTGAGGGACAGCCCCAGCATTTT
CASQQGEGQPQHF
>TRBD1|TRBV15|.|14|TRBJ1-4
TGTGCCACCAGCAACCGGGACAGTGTTGAAAAACTGTTTTTT
CATSNRDSVEKLFF
>.|TRBV2|.|13|TRBJ2-1
TGTGCCAGCAGGGGGGGAATGGGCGATGAGCAGTTCTTC
CASRGGMGDEQFF